Described below is a single T cell receptor (beta chain) sequence and its context. The antigen is undetermined. A multiplex PCR was run with 60 Vbeta primers and 13 Jbeta primers. Assay used: immunoSEQ multiplex PCR; TCRdb lists only in-frame clones, some missing. Of around 87,000 clones detected, roughly three quarters appear once; the ten largest clones hold roughly 3%. These data come from a study of cytomegalovirus exposure and HLA in healthy donors. General study results and limits: Among TCR beta chains of equal frequency, HLA-associated ones were more clonally expanded in a later analysis. It is likely that the observed cluster of highly shared sequence variants was a sequencing artifact. Donors belonging to an Asian-associated ancestry cluster reportedly showed fewer N-insertions in productive TCRs than the roughly 670-donor mean, according to what a later analysis found. Productive status was seen about 90% or about 30% of the time for most TCR beta V segments in an earlier analysis.

The CDR3 contains 14 residues. CDR1 and CDR2 from the germline V gene are SGHDN and FVKESK. Trimming took 3 bases from V and 5 from J; bases not matched to a gene: 3. The sequenced sample consisted of PBMCs. The J gene is TRBJ1-1, the V gene TRBV14; 10 positions match TRBD1. The origin of this receptor is a man aged 35 to 55 in good health and CMV-seronegative. The CDR3 sequence: CASSQGQGLTEAFF. Written as DNA, the CDR3 is TGTGCCAGCAGCCAGGGACAGGGGTTAACTGAAGCTTTCTTT.